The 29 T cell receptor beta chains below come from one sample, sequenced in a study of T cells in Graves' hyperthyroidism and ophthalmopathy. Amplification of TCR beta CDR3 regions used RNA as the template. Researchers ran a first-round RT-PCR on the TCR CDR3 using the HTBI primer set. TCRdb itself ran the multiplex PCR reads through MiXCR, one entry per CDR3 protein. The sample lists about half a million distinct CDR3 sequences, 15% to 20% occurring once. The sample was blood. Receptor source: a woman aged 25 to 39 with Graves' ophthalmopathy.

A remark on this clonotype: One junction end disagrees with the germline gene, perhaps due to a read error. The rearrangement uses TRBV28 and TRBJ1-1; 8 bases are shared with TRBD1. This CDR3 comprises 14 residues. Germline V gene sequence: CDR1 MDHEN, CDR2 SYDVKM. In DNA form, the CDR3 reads TGTGCCAGCAGTTGGACAGGGACATACACTGGAGCTTTCTTT. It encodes CASSWTGTYTGAFF.

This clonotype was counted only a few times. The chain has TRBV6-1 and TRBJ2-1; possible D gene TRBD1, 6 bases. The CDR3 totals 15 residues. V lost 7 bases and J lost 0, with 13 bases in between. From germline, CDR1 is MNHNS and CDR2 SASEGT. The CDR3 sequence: CASNLGHSSYNEQFF. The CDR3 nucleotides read TGTGCCAGCAATCTGGGACACAGCTCCTACAATGAGCAGTTCTTC.

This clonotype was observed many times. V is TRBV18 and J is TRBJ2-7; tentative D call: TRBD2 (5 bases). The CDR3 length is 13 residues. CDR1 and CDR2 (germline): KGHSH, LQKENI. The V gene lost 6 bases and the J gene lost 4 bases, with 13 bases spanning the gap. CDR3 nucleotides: TGTGCCAGCTCCCCGGACTCTCCTTACGAGCAGTACTTC. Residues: CASSPDSPYEQYF.

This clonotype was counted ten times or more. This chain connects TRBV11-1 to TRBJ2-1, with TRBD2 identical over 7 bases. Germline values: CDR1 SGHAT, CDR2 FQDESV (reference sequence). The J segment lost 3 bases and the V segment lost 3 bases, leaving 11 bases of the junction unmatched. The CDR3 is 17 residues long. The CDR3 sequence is CASSLSLSGEGYNEQFF. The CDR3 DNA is TGTGCCAGCAGCTTGTCTCTGTCCGGGGAGGGCTACAATGAGCAGTTCTTC. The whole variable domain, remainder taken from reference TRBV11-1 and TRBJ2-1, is EAEVAQSPRYKITEKSQAVAFWCDPISGHATLYWYRQILGQGPELLVQFQDESVVDDSQLPKDRFSAERLKGVDSTLKIQPAELGDSAMYLCASSLSLSGEGYNEQFFGPGTRLTVL.

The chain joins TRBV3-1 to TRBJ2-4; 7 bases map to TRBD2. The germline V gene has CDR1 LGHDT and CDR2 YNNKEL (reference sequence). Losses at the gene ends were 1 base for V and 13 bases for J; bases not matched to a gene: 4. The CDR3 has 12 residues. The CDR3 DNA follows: TGTGCCAGCAGCCAAGGGGGCGGGGGACAGTACTTC. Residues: CASSQGGGGQYF.

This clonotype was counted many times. CDR3 protein: CASSLGTGGYEQFF. The CDR3 DNA is TGTGCCAGCAGTTTAGGGACAGGGGGTTATGAGCAGTTCTTC. The chain uses TRBV12-3 or TRBV12-4 and TRBJ2-1, with 10 bases lining up with TRBD1. The CDR3 contains 14 residues. Unmatched junction bases numbered 2, after V lost 1 base and J lost 8 bases.

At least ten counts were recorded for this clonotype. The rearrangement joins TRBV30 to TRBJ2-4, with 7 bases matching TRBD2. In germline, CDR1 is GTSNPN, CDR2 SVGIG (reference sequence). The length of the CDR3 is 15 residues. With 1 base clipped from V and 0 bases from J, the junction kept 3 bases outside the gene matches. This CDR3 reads CAWSDSGGAKNIQYF. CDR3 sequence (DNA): TGTGCCTGGAGTGACTCGGGGGGAGCCAAAAACATTCAGTACTTC.

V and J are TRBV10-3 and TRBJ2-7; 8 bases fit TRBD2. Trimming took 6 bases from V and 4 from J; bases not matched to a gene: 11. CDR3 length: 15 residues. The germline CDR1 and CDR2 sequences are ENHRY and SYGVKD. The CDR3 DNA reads TGTGCCATCAGAAGAAGCGGGGGAGGGGATTACGAGCAGTACTTC. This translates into CAIRRSGGGDYEQYF.

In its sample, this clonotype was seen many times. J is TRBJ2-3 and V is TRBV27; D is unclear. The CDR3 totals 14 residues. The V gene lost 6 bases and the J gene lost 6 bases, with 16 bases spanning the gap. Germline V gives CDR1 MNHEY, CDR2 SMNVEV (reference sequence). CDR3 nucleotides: TGTGCCAGCAGCCCGGGTAGGACCGGGGATACGCAGTATTTT. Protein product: CASSPGRTGDTQYF.

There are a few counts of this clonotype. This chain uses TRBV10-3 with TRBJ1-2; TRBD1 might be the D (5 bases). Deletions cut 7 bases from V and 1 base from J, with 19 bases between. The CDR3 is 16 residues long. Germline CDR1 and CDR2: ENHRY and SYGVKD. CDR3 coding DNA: TGTGCCATCACCCCCTCGGGAGGGGCCCTTAACTATGGCTACACCTTC. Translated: CAITPSGGALNYGYTF.

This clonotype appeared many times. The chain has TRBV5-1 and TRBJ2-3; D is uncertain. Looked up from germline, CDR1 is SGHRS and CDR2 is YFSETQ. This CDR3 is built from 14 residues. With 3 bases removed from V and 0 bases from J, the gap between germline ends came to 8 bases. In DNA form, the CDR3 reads TGCGCCAGCAGCTCAGGCACTAGCACAGATACGCAGTATTTT. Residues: CASSSGTSTDTQYF.

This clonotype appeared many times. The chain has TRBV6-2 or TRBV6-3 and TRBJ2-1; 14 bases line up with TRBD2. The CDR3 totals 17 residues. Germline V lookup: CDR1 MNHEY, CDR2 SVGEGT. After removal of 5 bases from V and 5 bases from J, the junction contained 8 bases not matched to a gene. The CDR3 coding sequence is TGTGCCAGCAGTCCTGGGACTAGCGGGAGTTACAACAATGAGCAGTTCTTC. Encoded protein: CASSPGTSGSYNNEQFF.

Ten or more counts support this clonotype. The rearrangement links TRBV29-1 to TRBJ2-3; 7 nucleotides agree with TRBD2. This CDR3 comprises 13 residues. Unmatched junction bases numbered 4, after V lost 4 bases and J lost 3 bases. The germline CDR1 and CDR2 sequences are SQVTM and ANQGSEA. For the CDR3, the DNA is TGCAGCGTTGCCGGGAGGTTAACAGATACGCAGTATTTT. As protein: CSVAGRLTDTQYF.

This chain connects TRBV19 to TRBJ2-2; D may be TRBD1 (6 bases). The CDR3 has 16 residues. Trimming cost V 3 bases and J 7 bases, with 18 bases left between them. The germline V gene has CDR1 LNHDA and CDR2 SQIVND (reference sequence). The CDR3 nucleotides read TGTGCCAGTAGTATTATGAGGAACAGGGACGGCGGGGAGCTGTTTTTT. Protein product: CASSIMRNRDGGELFF. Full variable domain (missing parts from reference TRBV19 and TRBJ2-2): DGGITQSPKYLFRKEGQNVTLSCEQNLNHDAMYWYRQDPGQGLRLIYYSQIVNDFQKGDIAEGYSVSREKKESFPLTVTSAQKNPTAFYLCASSIMRNRDGGELFFGEGSRLTVL.

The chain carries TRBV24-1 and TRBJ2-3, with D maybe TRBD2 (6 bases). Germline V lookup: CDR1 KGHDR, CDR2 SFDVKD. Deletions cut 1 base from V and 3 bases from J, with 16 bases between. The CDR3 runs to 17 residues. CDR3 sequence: CATSDLGTGDETDTQYF. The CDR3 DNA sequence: TGTGCCACCAGTGATTTAGGAACGGGAGATGAGACAGATACGCAGTATTTT.

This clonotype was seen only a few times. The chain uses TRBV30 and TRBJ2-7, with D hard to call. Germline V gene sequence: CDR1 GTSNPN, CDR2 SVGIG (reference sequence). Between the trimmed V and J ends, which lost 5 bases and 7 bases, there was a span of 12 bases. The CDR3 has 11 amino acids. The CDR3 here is CAWLSTEEQYF. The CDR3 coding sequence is TGTGCCTGGCTTTCGACGGAAGAGCAGTACTTC.

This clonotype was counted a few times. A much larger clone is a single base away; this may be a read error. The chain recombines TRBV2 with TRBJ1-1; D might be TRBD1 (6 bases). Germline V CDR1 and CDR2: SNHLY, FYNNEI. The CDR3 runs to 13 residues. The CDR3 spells CASRDSPNPEAFF. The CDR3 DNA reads TGTGCCAGCAGGGACAGTCCGAACCCTGAAGCTTTCTTT.

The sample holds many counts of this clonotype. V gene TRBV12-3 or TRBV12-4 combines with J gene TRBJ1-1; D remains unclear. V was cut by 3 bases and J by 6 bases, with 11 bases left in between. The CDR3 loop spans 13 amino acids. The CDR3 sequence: CASSFGRSAEAFF. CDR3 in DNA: TGTGCCAGCAGTTTCGGGAGATCGGCTGAAGCTTTCTTT.

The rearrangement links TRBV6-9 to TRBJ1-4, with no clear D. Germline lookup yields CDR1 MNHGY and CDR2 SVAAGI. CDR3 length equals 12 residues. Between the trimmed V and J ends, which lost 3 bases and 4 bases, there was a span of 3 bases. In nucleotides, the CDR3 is TGTGCCAGCAGTTACGATAATGAAAAACTGTTTTTT. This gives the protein CASSYDNEKLFF.

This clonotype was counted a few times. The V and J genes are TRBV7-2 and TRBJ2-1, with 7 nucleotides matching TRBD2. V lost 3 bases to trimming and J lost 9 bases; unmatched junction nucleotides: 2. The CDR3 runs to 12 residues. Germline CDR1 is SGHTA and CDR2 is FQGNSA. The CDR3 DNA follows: TGTGCCAGCAGCTTTAGGGAGGGTGAGCAGTTCTTC. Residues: CASSFREGEQFF.

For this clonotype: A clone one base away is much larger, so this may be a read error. The CDR3 DNA sequence: TGTGCCAGCAGTTTCGTTGACCCTGGGGCCAACGTCCTGACTTTC. Translation gives CASSFVDPGANVLTF. This chain uses TRBV12-3 or TRBV12-4 with TRBJ2-6; D uncertain. V gave up 3 bases and J gave up 2 bases, with 8 bases separating them. The CDR3 spans 15 residues.

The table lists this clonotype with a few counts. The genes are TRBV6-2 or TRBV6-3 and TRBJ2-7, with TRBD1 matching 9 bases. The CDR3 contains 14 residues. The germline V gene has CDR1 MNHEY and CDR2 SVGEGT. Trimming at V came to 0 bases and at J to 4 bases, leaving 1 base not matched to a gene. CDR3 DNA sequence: TGTGCCAGCAGTTACTCGGGACAGGGTTACGAGCAGTACTTC. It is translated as CASSYSGQGYEQYF.

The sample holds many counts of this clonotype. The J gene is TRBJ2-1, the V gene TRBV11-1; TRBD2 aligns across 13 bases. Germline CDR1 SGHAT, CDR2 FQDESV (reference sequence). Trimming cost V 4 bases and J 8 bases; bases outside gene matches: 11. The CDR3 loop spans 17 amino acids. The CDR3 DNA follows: TGTGCCAGCAGCTCCGGAGGACTAGCGGGAGAGTGGGATGAGCAGTTCTTC. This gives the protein CASSSGGLAGEWDEQFF.

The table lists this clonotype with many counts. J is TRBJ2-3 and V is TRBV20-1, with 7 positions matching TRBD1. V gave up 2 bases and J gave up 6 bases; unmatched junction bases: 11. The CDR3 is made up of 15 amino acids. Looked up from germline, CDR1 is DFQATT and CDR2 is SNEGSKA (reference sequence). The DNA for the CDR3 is TGCAGTGCTAGACTCTACAGGGGAGAGTGGGATACGCAGTATTTT. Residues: CSARLYRGEWDTQYF.

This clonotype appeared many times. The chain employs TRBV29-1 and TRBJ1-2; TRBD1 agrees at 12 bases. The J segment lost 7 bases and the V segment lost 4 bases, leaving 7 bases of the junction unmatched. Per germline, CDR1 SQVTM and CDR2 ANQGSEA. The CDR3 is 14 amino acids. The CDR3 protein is CSVGGAGQGAGYTF. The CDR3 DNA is TGCAGCGTTGGGGGTGCGGGACAGGGGGCTGGCTACACCTTC.

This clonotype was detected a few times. CDR3 residues: CSAELGGLYQETQYF. In DNA form, the CDR3 reads TGCAGTGCGGAATTAGGGGGCCTGTACCAAGAGACCCAGTACTTC. The chain couples TRBV20-1 to TRBJ2-5; 7 bases line up with TRBD1. V dropped 6 bases and J dropped 0; count of bases not matched to a gene: 10. The CDR3 is 15 amino acids. Germline CDR1 DFQATT, CDR2 SNEGSKA (reference sequence).

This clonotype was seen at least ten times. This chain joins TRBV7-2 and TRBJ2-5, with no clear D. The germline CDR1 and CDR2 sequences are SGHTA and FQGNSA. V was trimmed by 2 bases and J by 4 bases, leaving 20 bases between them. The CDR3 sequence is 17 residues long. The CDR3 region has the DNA TGTGCCAGCAGCTTACTCCCCAGCGTCCAATTGGGAGAGACCCAGTACTTC. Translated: CASSLLPSVQLGETQYF.

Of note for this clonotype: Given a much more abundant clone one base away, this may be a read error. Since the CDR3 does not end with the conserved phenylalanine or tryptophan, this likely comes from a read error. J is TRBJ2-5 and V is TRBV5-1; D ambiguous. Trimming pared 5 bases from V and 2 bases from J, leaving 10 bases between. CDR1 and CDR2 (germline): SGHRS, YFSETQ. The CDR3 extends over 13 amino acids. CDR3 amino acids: CASRLGQQETQYS. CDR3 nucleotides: TGCGCCAGCAGACTCGGGCAGCAAGAGACCCAGTACTCC.

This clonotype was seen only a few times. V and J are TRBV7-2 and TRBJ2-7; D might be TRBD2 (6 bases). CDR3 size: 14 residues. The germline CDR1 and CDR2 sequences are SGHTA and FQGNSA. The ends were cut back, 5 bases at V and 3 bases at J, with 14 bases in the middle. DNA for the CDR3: TGTGCCAGCAGCGAAGGACTATTTCACTACGAGCAGTACTTC. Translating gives CASSEGLFHYEQYF.